This TCR beta chain was recorded in a study of molecular identifiers for immune sequencing clone quantification. Overall study: Four of five RNA aliquots from around 20,000 or 100,000 naive CD8 T cells were sequenced.

Source material for naive CD8 libraries was roughly 20,000 to 1,100,000 sorted cells, with 10%, 30% or 50% RNA. Trimming left V 3 bases short and J 2 bases short, with 13 bases between. The CDR3 covers 15 residues. Germline lookup yields CDR1 MNHEY and CDR2 SMNVEV (reference sequence). Generation of bulk TCR libraries relied on previously described methods and listed TCR primers. In TCRdb, the PCR reads were re-called with MiXCR into one record per CDR3 protein. The sample has about 510,000 distinct CDR3 sequences; around 23% are singletons. The sequencing input was naive CD8+ T cells from blood, with Jurkat cell RNA spiked in. Subset described: FACS-sorted CD8+CD4-CCR7+CD45RA+ naive T cells. The origin of this receptor is a human donor in good health. Some libraries in this study had Jurkat cell RNA spiked in. The V gene is TRBV27, the J gene TRBJ2-5; possibly TRBD1 for D (5 bases). The CDR3 coding sequence is TGTGCCAGCAGTTTGGTGCAGGGTCTACAAGAGACCCAGTACTTC. Protein: CASSLVQGLQETQYF.